The present T cell receptor (beta chain) was sequenced within a study of tumor-infiltrating lymphocytes in primary liver carcinoma. Study in general: Staging placed the tumors at T1-T3 N0M0, and they measured about 4.2 to 10 cm across. Notes on the study in general: Tumors had a top-250-clone fraction that was significantly higher than blood (p = 0.039).

To note about this clonotype: Its specificity is unknown.

Out of unsorted whole blood came the blood RNA, and germline DNA was extracted as well. V lost 1 base and J lost 0; bases outside the gene matches: 6. The CDR3 is made up of 17 amino acids. Germline-derived CDR1 and CDR2 are LGHNT and FRNRAP. Researchers generated TCR beta cDNA from about 450 ng of total RNA, relying on a constant-region primer. A slightly modified ARM-PCR protocol with three nested multiplex PCR rounds produced these TCR beta libraries. The first two PCR rounds, around 10 cycles each, used TRBV1-TRBV30 forward primers and a C-beta reverse primer. In TCRdb, the multiplex PCR reads were re-called with MiXCR into one record per CDR3 protein. The sample includes under 200,000 distinct CDR3 sequences, 65% of them seen just once.

Sequencing input: peripheral blood. The chain employs TRBV12-5 and TRBJ2-1, with 7 nucleotides matching TRBD2. This clonotype was sampled from an older woman with primary liver carcinoma and hepatitis B virus infection. DNA of the CDR3: TGTGCTAGTGGTTTGGCCTCGGGGGGTTCCTCCTACAATGAGCAGTTCTTC. Translation gives CASGLASGGSSYNEQFF.